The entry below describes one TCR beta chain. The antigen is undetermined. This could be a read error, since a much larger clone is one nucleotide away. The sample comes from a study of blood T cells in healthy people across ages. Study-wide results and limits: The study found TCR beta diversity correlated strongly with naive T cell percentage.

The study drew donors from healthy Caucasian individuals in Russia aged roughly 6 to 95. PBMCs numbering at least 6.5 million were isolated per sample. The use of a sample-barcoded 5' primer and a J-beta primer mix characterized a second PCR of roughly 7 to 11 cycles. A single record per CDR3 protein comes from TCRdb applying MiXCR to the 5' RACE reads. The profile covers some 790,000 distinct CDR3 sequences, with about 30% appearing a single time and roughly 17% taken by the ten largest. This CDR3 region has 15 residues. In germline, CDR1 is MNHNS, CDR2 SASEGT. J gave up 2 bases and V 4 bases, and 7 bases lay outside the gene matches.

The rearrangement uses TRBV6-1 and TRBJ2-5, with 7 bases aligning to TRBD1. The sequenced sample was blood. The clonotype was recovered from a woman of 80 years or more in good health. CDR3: CASSACPGQQETQYF. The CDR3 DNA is TGTGCCAGCAGTGCTTGCCCGGGACAGCAAGAGACCCAGTACTTC.